This TCR beta chain was sequenced during a study of T cell responses to AZD1222 COVID-19 vaccine. Whole-study findings and limits: A mostly white British donor set with more females was recruited, and clonal diversity was possibly underestimated. Seropositivity was recorded at baseline in only 6 or 7 AZD1222 recipients. Spike-wide coverage was observed for vaccine-associated CD4 TCRs, with dominant responses at 160-218 and 743-854. Compared with day 0, the breadth and depth of the Spike-specific TCR repertoire rose significantly after two doses of AZD1222.

Using immunoSEQ multiplex PCR, the repertoire was profiled, and TCRdb retains in-frame clones only, with some absent. The sample lists 150,000 or so clones; about nine tenths were seen once. Trimming took off 1 base at V and 1 base at J, with 12 bases between the two ends. CDR3 length equals 16 residues. Germline CDR1 LGHDT, CDR2 YNNKEL (reference sequence). Turning to this clone: Its antigen is as yet unknown.

Source: peripheral blood, taken on day 0 of MenACWY control vaccination. The chain joins TRBV3-1 (or the pseudogene TRBV3-2) to TRBJ2-3; either TRBD1 or TRBD2 may supply D (6 bases each). The sequence was obtained from an adult in good health. The CDR3, as DNA: TGTGCCAGCAGCCAAGTACTGGGGGGCGGCACAGATACGCAGTATTTT. Translated, it gives CASSQVLGGGTDTQYF.